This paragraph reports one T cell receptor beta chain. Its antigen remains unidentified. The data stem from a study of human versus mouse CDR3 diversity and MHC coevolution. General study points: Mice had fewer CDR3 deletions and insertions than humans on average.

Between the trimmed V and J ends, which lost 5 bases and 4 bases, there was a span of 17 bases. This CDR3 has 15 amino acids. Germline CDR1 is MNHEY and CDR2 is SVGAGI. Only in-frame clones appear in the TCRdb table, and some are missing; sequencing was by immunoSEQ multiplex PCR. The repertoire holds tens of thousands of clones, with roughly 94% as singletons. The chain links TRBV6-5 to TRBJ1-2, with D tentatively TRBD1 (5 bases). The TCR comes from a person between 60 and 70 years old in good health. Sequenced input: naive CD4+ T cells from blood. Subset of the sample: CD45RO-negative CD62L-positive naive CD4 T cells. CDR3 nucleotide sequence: TGTGCCAGCAGTCCGTGGGGGGACGGCAGCTATGGCTACACCTTC. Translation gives CASSPWGDGSYGYTF.